This T cell receptor beta chain was retrieved from a study of T cells in tumors after PD-1 blockade. Looking at the study overall: Each patient got pembrolizumab 200 mg every 3 weeks or cemiplimab 350 mg every 2 weeks. Some patients also took daily vismodegib 150 mg during anti-PD-1 treatment.

Tumor or blood genomic DNA was sequenced, with inputs of about 550 ng to 6,500 ng. Produced via immunoSEQ multiplex PCR; TCRdb's table is partial and in-frame only. The repertoire holds approximately 30,000 clones, with roughly 76% as singletons. Trimming removed 0 bases at V and 0 bases at J, with 7 bases between. This CDR3 is built from 15 residues. The germline CDR1 and CDR2 sequences are SGHTS and YDEGEE. With regard to this clone: Its antigen is not identified.

General observations from the study: Some novel exhausted tumor clones appeared in pre-treatment blood, suggesting peripheral recruitment.

The specimen comprised PBMCs, sampled after anti-PD-1 treatment. The chain uses TRBV5-8 and TRBJ2-1; no clear D gene. The TCR was taken from a human donor with basal cell carcinoma. CDR3 residues: CASSLGQSSYNEQFF. In DNA form, the CDR3 reads TGTGCCAGCAGCTTGGGGCAGAGCTCCTACAATGAGCAGTTCTTC.